The TCR beta chain under discussion was sequenced for a study of neurological immune-mediated disorders. Study background: Relapsing-remitting disease affected some 31, and secondary progressive 3, of roughly 34 multiple sclerosis patients.

General study points: Patients with HTLV-1-associated myelopathy showed the most TCR clonal expansion. Those with multiple sclerosis showed the least, falling below healthy controls. No CDR3 amino acid sequences were shared by expanded clones across subjects, suggesting private repertoires in all groups.

TCRdb reanalysed the 5' RACE reads using MiXCR and keeps one entry per CDR3 protein. Among about 120,000 distinct CDR3 sequences listed, approximately 3.2% were seen once. This clonotype has at least ten counts. The antigen is not known. The CDR3 contains 14 residues. J lost 4 bases, V lost 1 base, and 4 bases had no gene match. Germline V lookup: CDR1 SGHKS, CDR2 YYEKEE (reference sequence). The rearrangement joins TRBV5-5 to TRBJ2-5, with 7 nucleotides matching TRBD1. Material: PBMCs. This TCR derives from a woman aged 25 to 39 with multiple sclerosis. CDR3 loop: CASSLLAGGETQYF. The CDR3, as DNA: TGTGCCAGCAGCTTGTTGGCAGGGGGAGAGACCCAGTACTTC.